One and the same sample provided the 29 T cell receptor beta chains below, sequenced in a study of T cell responses to AZD1222 COVID-19 vaccine. The data were produced by immunoSEQ multiplex PCR, yet TCRdb's version contains in-frame clones alone and is incomplete. Of roughly 120,000 clones in the sample, 88% are singletons; the top ten hold 3.5%. Sequences were derived from peripheral blood, sampled 28 days after the second AZD1222 dose. The receptor source for this set is an adult who received the AZD1222 COVID-19 vaccine.

This chain links TRBV6-2 or TRBV6-3 with TRBJ1-1, with D possibly being TRBD1 (6 bases). V shed 2 bases and J shed 6 bases, with 13 bases lying between them. The CDR3 extends over 14 amino acids. Germline CDR1 reads MNHEY; CDR2 reads SVGEGT. The CDR3 loop is CASSYLWDTAEAFF. The CDR3 DNA reads TGTGCCAGCAGTTACCTGTGGGACACTGCTGAAGCTTTCTTT.

The CDR3 DNA reads as TGTGCCAGCAGTCCTTCTGACAGAAACTATGGCTACACCTTC. Its translation is CASSPSDRNYGYTF. The chain carries TRBV6-4 and TRBJ1-2; D perhaps matches TRBD1 (5 bases). The V gene's germline CDR1 is MRHNA and CDR2 SNTAGT. V shed 5 bases and J shed 2 bases, with 12 bases lying between them. This CDR3 has 14 amino acids.

The chain couples TRBV25-1 to TRBJ1-2; 9 bases agree with TRBD1. This CDR3 has 18 amino acids. CDR1 is MGHDK, CDR2 SYGVNS, per germline. V lost 1 base to trimming and J lost 0 bases; unmatched junction nucleotides: 9. CDR3 loop: CASSELGQGLMANYGYTF. The CDR3 DNA follows: TGTGCCAGCAGTGAATTGGGACAGGGCCTAATGGCTAACTATGGCTACACCTTC.

This clone was recorded once. This rearrangement joins TRBV11-3 to TRBJ2-7, with a tentative D call TRBD2 (9 bases). Germline loops: CDR1 SGHNT, CDR2 YENEEA. This CDR3 spans 17 amino acids. V lost 4 bases, J lost 3 bases, and 22 bases lay in between. CDR3 bases: TGTGCCAGCAGCTCCGGACAGGGCCTAGCGGGGTTCTACGAGCAGTACTTC. This gives the protein CASSSGQGLAGFYEQYF.

The chain links TRBV7-9 to TRBJ1-1, with a possible D match to TRBD1 (5 bases). The ends were cut back, 7 bases at V and 10 bases at J, with 16 bases in the middle. Germline CDR1 SEHNR, CDR2 FQNEAQ (reference sequence). The CDR3 sequence is 12 residues long. CDR3 DNA sequence: TGTGCCAGCACCTTTAAGTGGGGACGAGCTTTCTTT. This encodes CASTFKWGRAFF.

This clone was found once. A junction end diverges from the germline sequence, so it may reflect a read error. The chain employs TRBV7-7 and TRBJ1-1; D is unclear. The length of the CDR3 is 13 residues. Germline CDR1 and CDR2: SSHAT and FNYEAQ (reference sequence). CDR3 DNA sequence: TGTGCTAGCAGCCCCACCCCGAACACTGAAGCTTTCTTT. Amino acids: CASSPTPNTEAFF.

The chain joins TRBV18 to TRBJ1-5; a possible D gene is TRBD1 (6 bases). Germline CDR1 is KGHSH and CDR2 is LQKENI. CDR3 length: 15 residues. V was trimmed by 6 bases and J by 7 bases, leaving 19 bases between them. The CDR3 nucleotides are TGTGCCAGCTCGCCTAACGCAGGGGCAGGACAGCCCCAGCATTTT. Amino acids: CASSPNAGAGQPQHF.

This rearrangement joins TRBV19 to TRBJ2-3, with D tentatively TRBD2 (5 bases). Trimming left V 5 bases short and J 7 bases short, with 13 bases between. The germline V gene encodes CDR1 LNHDA and CDR2 SQIVND (reference sequence). This CDR3 has 13 amino acids. In nucleotides, the CDR3 is TGTGCCAGTAGTGACCACGACGGGAATACGCAGTATTTT. As protein: CASSDHDGNTQYF.

The chain links TRBV28 to TRBJ2-1; D unclear. Trimming removed 6 bases from V and 2 bases from J, with 2 bases in between. This CDR3 is built from 11 residues. Germline CDR1 MDHEN, CDR2 SYDVKM. For the CDR3, the DNA is TGTGCCAGCAGCCCCTACAATGAGCAGTTCTTC. Residues: CASSPYNEQFF.

This chain connects TRBV5-6 to TRBJ2-1; D gene ambiguous. In germline, CDR1 is SGHDT, CDR2 YYEEEE. This CDR3 comprises 14 residues. The V end was cut by 1 base, the J end by 4 bases, with 9 bases between. In DNA, the CDR3 is TGTGCCAGCAGCTTGCTTTGGCGGTACAATGAGCAGTTCTTC. Its protein product is CASSLLWRYNEQFF.

CDR3 in amino acids: CASSSRDYYNEQFF. CDR3 in DNA: TGTGCCAGCAGCTCCCGGGACTACTACAATGAGCAGTTCTTC. The chain combines TRBV5-6 with TRBJ2-1, with 7 bases matching TRBD2. The ends lost 3 bases at V and 3 bases at J; junction bases unmatched: 3. The CDR3 length is 14 residues. CDR1 is SGHDT, CDR2 YYEEEE, per germline.

The rearrangement links TRBV5-1 to TRBJ2-2; D gene unclear. There are 12 residues in the CDR3. Trimming left V 6 bases short and J 5 bases short, with 8 bases between. Germline CDR1 is SGHRS and CDR2 is YFSETQ. This CDR3 reads CASTLVTGELFF. As DNA, the CDR3 is TGCGCCAGCACCCTAGTTACCGGGGAGCTGTTTTTT.

The chain is built from TRBV30 and TRBJ2-3, with TRBD2 identical over 7 bases. The V gene's germline CDR1 is GTSNPN and CDR2 SVGIG (reference sequence). V was clipped by 2 bases and J by 6 bases; unmatched bases: 2. The CDR3 is made up of 12 amino acids. The CDR3 DNA reads TGTGCCTGGAGTTCACTAGCGGATACGCAGTATTTT. Amino acids: CAWSSLADTQYF. The entire variable domain, with the rest obtained from reference TRBV30 and TRBJ2-3, is as follows: SQTIHQWPATLVQPVGSPLSLECTVEGTSNPNLYWYRQAAGRGLQLLFYSVGIGQISSEVPQNLSASRPQDRQFILSSKKLLLSDSGFYLCAWSSLADTQYFGPGTRLTVL.

This chain connects TRBV5-6 to TRBJ1-2; weak D call: TRBD1 (5 bases). This CDR3 contains 15 residues. Trimming removed 0 bases at V and 4 bases at J, with 13 bases between. Germline V gene data show CDR1 as SGHDT and CDR2 as YYEEEE. The CDR3 DNA is TGTGCCAGCAGCTTGGCCGGGGCGGGCTTCTATGGCTACACCTTC. Protein sequence: CASSLAGAGFYGYTF. Together with reference TRBV5-6 and TRBJ1-2, the CDR3 gives the full variable domain: DAGVTQSPTHLIKTRGQQVTLRCSPKSGHDTVSWYQQALGQGPQFIFQYYEEEERQRGNFPDRFSGHQFPNYSSELNVNALLLGDSALYLCASSLAGAGFYGYTFGSGTRLTVV.

The V and J genes are TRBV10-3 and TRBJ1-5; tentative D call: TRBD1 (5 bases). V was shortened by 4 bases and J by 7 bases, with 8 bases between the two germline ends. Germline CDR1 is ENHRY and CDR2 is SYGVKD. The length of the CDR3 is 12 residues. The CDR3 sequence is CAISVQGQPQHF. CDR3 coding DNA: TGTGCCATCAGTGTCCAGGGACAGCCCCAGCATTTT.

This chain uses TRBV4-3 with TRBJ2-1; D call uncertain. The CDR3 loop spans 14 amino acids. Germline-derived CDR1 and CDR2 are LGHNA and YSLEER. The ends were cut back, 1 base at V and 4 bases at J, with 8 bases in the middle. CDR3 DNA: TGCGCCAGCAGCCAAGCAGTGGGGTACAATGAGCAGTTCTTC. This codes for CASSQAVGYNEQFF.

This CDR3 is CASSYQGDYGYTF. The CDR3 coding sequence is TGTGCCAGCAGTTACCAGGGGGATTATGGCTACACCTTC. This chain connects TRBV27 to TRBJ1-2; 7 nucleotides line up with TRBD1. Germline trimming cut 4 bases from V and 5 bases from J; bases unmatched to any gene: 4. The germline V gene encodes CDR1 MNHEY and CDR2 SMNVEV (reference sequence). This CDR3 contains 13 residues.

V and J are TRBV7-9 and TRBJ2-2; D could derive from TRBD1 or TRBD2 (5 bases each). The length of the CDR3 is 14 residues. The V gene's germline CDR1 is SEHNR and CDR2 FQNEAQ (reference sequence). Deletions cut 4 bases from V and 10 bases from J, with 16 bases between. In nucleotides, the CDR3 is TGTGCCAGCAGCTCCGGGACGGTCTTCGAGGAGCTGTTTTTT. Amino acid sequence: CASSSGTVFEELFF. The complete variable domain, with remaining parts taken from reference TRBV7-9 and TRBJ2-2, reads DTGVSQNPRHKITKRGQNVTFRCDPISEHNRLYWYRQTLGQGPEFLTYFQNEAQLEKSRLLSDRFSAERPKGSFSTLEIQRTEQGDSAMYLCASSSGTVFEELFFGEGSRLTVL.

The chain couples TRBV19 to TRBJ1-1, with TRBD1 matching 8 bases. CDR3 size: 18 residues. The V gene's germline CDR1 is LNHDA and CDR2 SQIVND (reference sequence). Trimming at V came to 3 bases and at J to 5 bases, leaving 17 bases not matched to a gene. CDR3 DNA: TGTGCCAGTAGTATGGAGGGCGTCTACAGGGGGGAATGGACTGAAGCTTTCTTT. Encoded protein: CASSMEGVYRGEWTEAFF.

The genes are TRBV10-3 and TRBJ1-3; TRBD1 aligns across 7 bases. Germline V gene sequence: CDR1 ENHRY, CDR2 SYGVKD. J was trimmed by 0 bases and V by 11 bases; bases with no gene match: 7. The CDR3 extends over 14 amino acids. This chain's CDR3 is CAAAGTASGNTIYF. CDR3 bases: TGTGCCGCCGCCGGGACAGCCTCTGGAAACACCATATATTTT.

This clone was seen more than once but under ten times. The gene calls are TRBV25-1 and TRBJ1-6; D unresolved. Germline assignment: CDR1 MGHDK and CDR2 SYGVNS. The CDR3 totals 13 residues. Trimming shortened V by 4 bases and J by 11 bases, and 12 bases separated the two germline ends. The CDR3 is CASSGLEGTPLHF. CDR3 nucleotide sequence: TGTGCCAGCAGTGGGCTTGAGGGCACACCCCTCCACTTT.

This clone was detected once. This chain connects TRBV5-5 to TRBJ1-6, with D maybe TRBD1 (6 bases). Germline CDR1 SGHKS, CDR2 YYEKEE (reference sequence). This CDR3 comprises 14 residues. Trimming pared 0 bases from V and 8 bases from J, leaving 9 bases between. The CDR3 nucleotides are TGTGCCAGCAGCTTGGACAGGGAGCATTCACCCCTCCACTTT. It yields the protein CASSLDREHSPLHF.

The chain recombines TRBV18 with TRBJ2-7, with D possibly being TRBD1 (6 bases). Germline assignment: CDR1 KGHSH and CDR2 LQKENI. The CDR3 consists of 15 residues. V was clipped by 4 bases and J by 0 bases, with 13 bases between them. The CDR3 protein is CASSQQGLGSYEQYF. CDR3 bases: TGTGCCAGCTCACAACAGGGATTGGGCTCCTACGAGCAGTACTTC.

The V call is TRBV9, the J call TRBJ1-2; unclear D gene. The length of the CDR3 is 12 residues. The V and J ends lost 3 bases and 8 bases respectively, with 11 bases between them. The germline V gene encodes CDR1 SGDLS and CDR2 YYNGEE. CDR3 sequence reads: CASSARLSGYTF. CDR3 coding DNA: TGTGCCAGCAGCGCCCGGTTGAGCGGCTACACCTTC.

V gene TRBV19 combines with J gene TRBJ1-5; the D is unclear. With 3 bases removed from V and 4 bases from J, the gap between germline ends came to 16 bases. Germline V gene data show CDR1 as LNHDA and CDR2 as SQIVND (reference sequence). The CDR3 is 16 residues long. CDR3 DNA sequence: TGTGCCAGTAGTATTCTCGACGGAGCGAGAAATCAGCCCCAGCATTTT. It encodes CASSILDGARNQPQHF.

The V call is TRBV5-8, the J call TRBJ2-1; TRBD2 is a possible D gene (5 bases). Germline V gene lookup returns CDR1 SGHTS and CDR2 YDEGEE. This CDR3 comprises 15 residues. V shed 3 bases and J shed 2 bases, with 12 bases lying between them. CDR3 protein: CASSSDYGAYNEQFF. The CDR3 coding sequence is TGTGCCAGCAGCTCTGACTATGGAGCCTACAATGAGCAGTTCTTC.

The V and J genes are TRBV7-6 and TRBJ1-3; 8 bases are a match to TRBD1. V lost 6 bases and J lost 0; bases outside the gene matches: 7. This CDR3 spans 16 amino acids. Looked up from germline, CDR1 is SGHVS and CDR2 is FNYEAQ. CDR3: CASSSGTGGSGNTIYF. DNA of the CDR3: TGTGCCAGCAGTTCGGGAACAGGGGGCTCTGGAAACACCATATATTTT. Looking up the rest from reference TRBV7-6 and TRBJ1-3 gives the full variable domain: GAGVSQSPRYKVTKRGQDVALRCDPISGHVSLYWYRQALGQGPEFLTYFNYEAQQDKSGLPNDRFSAERPEGSISTLTIQRTEQRDSAMYRCASSSGTGGSGNTIYFGEGSWLTVV.

This sequence joins TRBV6-5 and TRBJ2-4; a weak D match, TRBD1 (5 bases). The CDR3 runs to 14 residues. Germline V CDR1 and CDR2: MNHEY, SVGAGI. V was shortened by 4 bases and J by 11 bases, with 18 bases between the two germline ends. CDR3 amino acids: CASSSDSIGVVQYF. The CDR3 coding sequence is TGTGCCAGCAGTTCAGACAGTATTGGAGTGGTTCAGTACTTC.

This clone was seen only a few times. V is TRBV15 and J is TRBJ2-7; D could derive from TRBD1 or TRBD2 (5 bases each). V was pared by 3 bases and J by 6 bases, with 15 bases between. Per the germline V gene, CDR1 is LNHNV and CDR2 is YYDKDF (reference sequence). The CDR3 length is 14 residues. The CDR3 DNA follows: TGTGCCACCAGCAGGAGGGGAAGAGGTTTCGAGCAGTACTTC. This codes for CATSRRGRGFEQYF.